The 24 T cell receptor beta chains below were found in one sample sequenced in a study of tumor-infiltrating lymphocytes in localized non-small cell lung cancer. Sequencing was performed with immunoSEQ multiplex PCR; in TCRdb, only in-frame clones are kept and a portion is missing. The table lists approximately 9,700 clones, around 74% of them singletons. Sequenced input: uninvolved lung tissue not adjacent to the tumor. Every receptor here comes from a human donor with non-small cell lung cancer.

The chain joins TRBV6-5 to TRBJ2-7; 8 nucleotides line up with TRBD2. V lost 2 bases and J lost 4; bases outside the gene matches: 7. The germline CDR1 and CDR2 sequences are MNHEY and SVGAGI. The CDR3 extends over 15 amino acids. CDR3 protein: CASSYKGGGIYEQYF. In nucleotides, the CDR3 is TGTGCCAGCAGTTACAAGGGCGGGGGGATATACGAGCAGTACTTC.

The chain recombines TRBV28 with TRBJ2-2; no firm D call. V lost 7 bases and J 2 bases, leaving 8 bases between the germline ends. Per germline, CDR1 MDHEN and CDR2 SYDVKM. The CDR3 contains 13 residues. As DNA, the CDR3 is TGTGCCAGCAACAATTATAACACCGGGGAGCTGTTTTTT. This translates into CASNNYNTGELFF. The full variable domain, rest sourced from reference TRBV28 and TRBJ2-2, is DVKVTQSSRYLVKRTGEKVFLECVQDMDHENMFWYRQDPGLGLRLIYFSYDVKMKEKGDIPEGYSVSREKKERFSLILESASTNQTSMYLCASNNYNTGELFFGEGSRLTVL.

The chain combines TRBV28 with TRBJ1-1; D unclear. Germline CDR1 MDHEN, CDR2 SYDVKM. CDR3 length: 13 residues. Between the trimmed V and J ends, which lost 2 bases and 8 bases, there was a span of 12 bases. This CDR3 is CASSLPPGNEAFF. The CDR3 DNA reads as TGTGCCAGCAGTTTACCTCCGGGAAACGAAGCTTTCTTT.

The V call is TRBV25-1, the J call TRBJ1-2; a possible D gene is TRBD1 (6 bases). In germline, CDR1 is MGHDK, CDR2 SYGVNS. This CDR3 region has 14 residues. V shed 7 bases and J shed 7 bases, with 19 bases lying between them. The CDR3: CASTEGGQFRGYTF. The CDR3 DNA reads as TGTGCCAGCACCGAAGGAGGACAGTTTCGTGGCTACACCTTC.

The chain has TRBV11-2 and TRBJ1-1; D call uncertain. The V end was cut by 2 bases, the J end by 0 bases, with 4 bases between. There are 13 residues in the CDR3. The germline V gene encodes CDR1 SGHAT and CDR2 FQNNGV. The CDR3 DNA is TGTGCCAGCAGCTTAAGCTTGAACACTGAAGCTTTCTTT. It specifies CASSLSLNTEAFF.

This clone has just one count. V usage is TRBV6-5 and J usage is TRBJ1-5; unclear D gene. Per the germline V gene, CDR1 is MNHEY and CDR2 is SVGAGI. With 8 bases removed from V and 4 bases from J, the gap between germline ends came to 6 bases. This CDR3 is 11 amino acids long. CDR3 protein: CASGVNQPQHF. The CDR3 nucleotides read TGTGCCAGCGGGGTTAATCAGCCCCAGCATTTT.

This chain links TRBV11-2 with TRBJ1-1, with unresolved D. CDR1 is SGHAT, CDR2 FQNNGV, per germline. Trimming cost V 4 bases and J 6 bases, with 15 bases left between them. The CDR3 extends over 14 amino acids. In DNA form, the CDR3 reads TGTGCCAGCAGCTCCCTGACGCGTAGGGCTGAAGCTTTCTTT. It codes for CASSSLTRRAEAFF.

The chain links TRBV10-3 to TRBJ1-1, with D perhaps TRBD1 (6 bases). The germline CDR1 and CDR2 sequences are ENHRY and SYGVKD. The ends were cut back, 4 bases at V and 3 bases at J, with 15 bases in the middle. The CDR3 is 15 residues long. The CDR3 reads CAISATGPWDTEAFF. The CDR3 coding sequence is TGTGCCATCAGTGCAACAGGGCCCTGGGACACTGAAGCTTTCTTT.

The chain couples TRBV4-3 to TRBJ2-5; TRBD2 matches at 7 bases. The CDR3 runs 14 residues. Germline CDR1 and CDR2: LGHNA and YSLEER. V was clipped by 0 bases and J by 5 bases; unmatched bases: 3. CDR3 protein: CASSQDQGGETQYF. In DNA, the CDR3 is TGCGCCAGCAGCCAAGACCAGGGAGGGGAGACCCAGTACTTC.

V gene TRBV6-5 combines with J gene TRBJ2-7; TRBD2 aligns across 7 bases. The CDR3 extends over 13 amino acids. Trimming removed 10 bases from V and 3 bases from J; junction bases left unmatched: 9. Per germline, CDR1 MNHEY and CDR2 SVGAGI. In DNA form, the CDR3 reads TGTGCCATAGGCCGGGGGGAGGGCTACGAGCAGTACTTC. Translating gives CAIGRGEGYEQYF.

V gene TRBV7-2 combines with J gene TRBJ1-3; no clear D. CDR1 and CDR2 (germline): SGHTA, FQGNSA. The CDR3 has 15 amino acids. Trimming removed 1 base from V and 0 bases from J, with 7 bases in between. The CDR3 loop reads CASSLGLDSGNTIYF. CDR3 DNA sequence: TGTGCCAGCAGCTTAGGTTTGGACTCTGGAAACACCATATATTTT.

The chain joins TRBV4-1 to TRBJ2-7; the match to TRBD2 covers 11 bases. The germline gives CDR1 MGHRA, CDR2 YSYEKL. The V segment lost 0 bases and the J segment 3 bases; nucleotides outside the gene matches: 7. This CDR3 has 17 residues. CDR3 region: CASSQEYLTSGSYEQYF. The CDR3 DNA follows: TGCGCCAGCAGCCAAGAGTATCTCACTAGCGGGAGCTACGAGCAGTACTTC.

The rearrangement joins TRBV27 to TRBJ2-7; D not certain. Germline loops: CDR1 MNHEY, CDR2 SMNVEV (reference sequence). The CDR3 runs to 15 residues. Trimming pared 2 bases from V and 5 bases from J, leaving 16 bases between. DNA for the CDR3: TGTGCCAGCAGTTTAAAGGCAGGTGGTATTGACGAGCAGTACTTC. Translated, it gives CASSLKAGGIDEQYF.

The CDR3 DNA is TGTGCCAGCAGCTTAGGGGGAGGGTTGTATGGCTACACCTTC. Translation: CASSLGGGLYGYTF. The chain joins TRBV7-2 to TRBJ1-2; D ambiguous. The CDR3 consists of 14 residues. The V gene lost 1 base and the J gene lost 5 bases, with 11 bases spanning the gap. The germline V gene has CDR1 SGHTA and CDR2 FQGNSA.

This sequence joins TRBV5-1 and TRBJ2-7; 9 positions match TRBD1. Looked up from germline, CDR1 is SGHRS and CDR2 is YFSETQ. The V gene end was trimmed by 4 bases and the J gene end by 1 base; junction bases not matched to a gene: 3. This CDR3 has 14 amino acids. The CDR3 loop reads CASSPDRGSYEQYF. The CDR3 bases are TGCGCCAGCAGCCCGGACAGGGGATCCTACGAGCAGTACTTC. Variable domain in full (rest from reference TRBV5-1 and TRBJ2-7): KAGVTQTPRYLIKTRGQQVTLSCSPISGHRSVSWYQQTPGQGLQFLFEYFSETQRNKGNFPGRFSGRQFSNSRSEMNVSTLELGDSALYLCASSPDRGSYEQYFGPGTRLTVT.

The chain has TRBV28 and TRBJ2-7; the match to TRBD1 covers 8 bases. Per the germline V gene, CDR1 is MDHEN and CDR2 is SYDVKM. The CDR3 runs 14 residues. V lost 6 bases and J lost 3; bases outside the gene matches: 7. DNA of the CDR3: TGTGCCAGCAGAACCGGGACAGGAGGCTACGAGCAGTACTTC. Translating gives CASRTGTGGYEQYF.

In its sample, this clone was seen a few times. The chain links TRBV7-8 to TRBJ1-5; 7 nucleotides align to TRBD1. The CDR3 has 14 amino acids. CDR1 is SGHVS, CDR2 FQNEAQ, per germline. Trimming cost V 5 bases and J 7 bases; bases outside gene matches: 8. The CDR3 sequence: CASSPTTGTQPQHF. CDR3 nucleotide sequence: TGTGCCAGCAGCCCGACGACAGGGACCCAGCCCCAGCATTTT.

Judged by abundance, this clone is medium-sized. The CDR3 loop is CASSLGVGGNTDTQYF. The CDR3 nucleotides are TGTGCCAGCAGCTTAGGAGTCGGAGGAAACACAGATACGCAGTATTTT. The gene calls are TRBV7-6 and TRBJ2-3; D may be TRBD2 (5 bases). The germline V and J ends were trimmed by 1 base and 2 bases, with 13 bases remaining between them. Germline V gene sequence: CDR1 SGHVS, CDR2 FNYEAQ. This CDR3 has 16 amino acids. The whole variable domain, remainder taken from reference TRBV7-6 and TRBJ2-3, is GAGVSQSPRYKVTKRGQDVALRCDPISGHVSLYWYRQALGQGPEFLTYFNYEAQQDKSGLPNDRFSAERPEGSISTLTIQRTEQRDSAMYRCASSLGVGGNTDTQYFGPGTRLTVL.

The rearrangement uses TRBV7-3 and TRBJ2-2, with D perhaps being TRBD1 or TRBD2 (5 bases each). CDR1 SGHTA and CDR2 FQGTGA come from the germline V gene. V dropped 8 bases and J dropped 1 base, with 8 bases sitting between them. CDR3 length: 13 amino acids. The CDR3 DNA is TGTGCCAGCGGTGGGGGGAACACCGGGGAGCTGTTTTTT. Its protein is CASGGGNTGELFF. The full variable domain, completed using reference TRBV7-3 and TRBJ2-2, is GAGVSQTPSNKVTEKGKYVELRCDPISGHTALYWYRQSLGQGPEFLIYFQGTGAADDSGLPNDRFFAVRPEGSVSTLKIQRTERGDSAVYLCASGGGNTGELFFGEGSRLTVL.

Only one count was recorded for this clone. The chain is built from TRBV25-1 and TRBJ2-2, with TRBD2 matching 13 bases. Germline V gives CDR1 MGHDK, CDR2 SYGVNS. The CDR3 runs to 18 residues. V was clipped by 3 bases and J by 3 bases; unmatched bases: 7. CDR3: CASSETSGRFGDTGELFF. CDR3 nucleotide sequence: TGTGCCAGCAGTGAGACTAGCGGGAGGTTTGGCGACACCGGGGAGCTGTTTTTT.

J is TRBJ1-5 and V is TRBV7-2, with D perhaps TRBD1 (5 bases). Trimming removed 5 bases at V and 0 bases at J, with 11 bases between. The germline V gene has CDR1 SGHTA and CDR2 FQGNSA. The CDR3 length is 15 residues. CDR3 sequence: CASSPTGGSNQPQHF. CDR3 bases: TGTGCCAGCAGCCCAACCGGGGGTAGCAATCAGCCCCAGCATTTT.

Here the CDR3 reads CASSYGTGGDQPQHF. The CDR3 region has the DNA TGTGCCAGCAGTTATGGGACAGGGGGAGATCAGCCCCAGCATTTT. This chain joins TRBV6-5 and TRBJ1-5; 11 bases line up with TRBD1. The CDR3 extends over 15 amino acids. The J segment lost 5 bases and the V segment lost 3 bases, leaving 3 bases of the junction unmatched. Germline V lookup: CDR1 MNHEY, CDR2 SVGAGI.

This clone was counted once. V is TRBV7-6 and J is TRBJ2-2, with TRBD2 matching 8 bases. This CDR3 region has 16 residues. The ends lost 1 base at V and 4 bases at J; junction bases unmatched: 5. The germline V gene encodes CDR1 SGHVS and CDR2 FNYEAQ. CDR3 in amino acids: CASSLVAGLSTGELFF. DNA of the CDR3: TGTGCCAGCAGCTTAGTAGCGGGGTTAAGCACCGGGGAGCTGTTTTTT.

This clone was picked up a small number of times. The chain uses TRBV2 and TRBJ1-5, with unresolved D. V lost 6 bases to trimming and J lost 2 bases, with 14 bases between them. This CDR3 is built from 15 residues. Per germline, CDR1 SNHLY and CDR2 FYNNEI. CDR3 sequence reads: CASSGPTERNQPQHF. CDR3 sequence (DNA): TGTGCCAGCAGCGGCCCTACAGAACGCAATCAGCCCCAGCATTTT.